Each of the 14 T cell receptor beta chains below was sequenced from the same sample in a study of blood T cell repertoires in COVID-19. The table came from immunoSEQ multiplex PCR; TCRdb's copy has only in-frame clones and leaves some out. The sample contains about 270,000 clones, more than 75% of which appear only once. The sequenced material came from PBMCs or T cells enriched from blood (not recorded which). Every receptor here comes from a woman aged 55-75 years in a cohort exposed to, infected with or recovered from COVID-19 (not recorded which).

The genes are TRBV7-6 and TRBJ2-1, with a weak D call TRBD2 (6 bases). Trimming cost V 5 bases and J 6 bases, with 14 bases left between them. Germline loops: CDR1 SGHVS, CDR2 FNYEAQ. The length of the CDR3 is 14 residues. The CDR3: CASSPLVGGNEQFF. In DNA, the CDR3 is TGTGCCAGCAGCCCTCTTGTGGGGGGCAATGAGCAGTTCTTC.

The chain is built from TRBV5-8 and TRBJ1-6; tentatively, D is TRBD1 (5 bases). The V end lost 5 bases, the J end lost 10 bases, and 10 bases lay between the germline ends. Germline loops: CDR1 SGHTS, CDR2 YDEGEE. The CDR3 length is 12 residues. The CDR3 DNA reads TGTGCCAGCAGGGGGACTAAGTCACCCCTCCACTTT. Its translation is CASRGTKSPLHF.

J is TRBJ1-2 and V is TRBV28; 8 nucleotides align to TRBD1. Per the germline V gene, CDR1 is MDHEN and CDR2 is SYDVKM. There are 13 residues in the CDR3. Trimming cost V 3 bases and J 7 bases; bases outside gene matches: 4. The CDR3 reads CASSLDRDSGYTF. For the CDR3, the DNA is TGTGCCAGCAGTTTGGACAGGGACTCTGGCTACACCTTC.

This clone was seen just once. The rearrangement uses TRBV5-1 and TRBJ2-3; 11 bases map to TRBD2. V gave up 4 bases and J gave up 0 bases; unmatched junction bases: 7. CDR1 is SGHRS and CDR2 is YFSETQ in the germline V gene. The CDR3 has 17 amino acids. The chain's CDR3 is CASSRAWTSGSTDTQYF. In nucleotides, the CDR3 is TGCGCCAGCAGCAGAGCCTGGACTAGCGGGAGCACAGATACGCAGTATTTT.

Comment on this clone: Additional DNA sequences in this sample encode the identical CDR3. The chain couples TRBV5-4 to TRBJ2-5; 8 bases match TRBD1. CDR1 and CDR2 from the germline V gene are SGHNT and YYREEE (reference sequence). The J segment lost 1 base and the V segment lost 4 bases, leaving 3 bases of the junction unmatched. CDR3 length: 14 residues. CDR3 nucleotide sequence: TGTGCCAGCAGCACGGGACAGGTCCAAGAGACCCAGTACTTC. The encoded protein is CASSTGQVQETQYF.

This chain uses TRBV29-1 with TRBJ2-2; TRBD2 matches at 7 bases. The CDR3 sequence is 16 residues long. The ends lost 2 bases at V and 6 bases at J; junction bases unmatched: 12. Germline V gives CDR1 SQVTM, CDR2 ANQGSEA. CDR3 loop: CSVELYSGMGSGELFF. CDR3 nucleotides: TGCAGCGTTGAATTGTACAGCGGGATGGGTTCCGGGGAGCTGTTTTTT.

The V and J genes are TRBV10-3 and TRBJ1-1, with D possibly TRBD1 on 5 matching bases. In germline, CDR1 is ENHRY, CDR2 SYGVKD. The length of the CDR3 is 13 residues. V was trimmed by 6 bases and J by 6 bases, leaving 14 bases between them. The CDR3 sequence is CAIRNPGGAEAFF. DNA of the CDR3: TGTGCCATCAGGAACCCTGGAGGGGCTGAAGCTTTCTTT.

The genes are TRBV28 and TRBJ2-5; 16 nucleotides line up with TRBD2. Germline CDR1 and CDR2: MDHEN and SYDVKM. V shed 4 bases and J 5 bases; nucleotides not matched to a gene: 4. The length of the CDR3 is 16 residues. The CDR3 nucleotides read TGTGCCAGCAGTTCCCCGGGACTAGCGGGAGGGGAGACCCAGTACTTC. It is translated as CASSSPGLAGGETQYF.

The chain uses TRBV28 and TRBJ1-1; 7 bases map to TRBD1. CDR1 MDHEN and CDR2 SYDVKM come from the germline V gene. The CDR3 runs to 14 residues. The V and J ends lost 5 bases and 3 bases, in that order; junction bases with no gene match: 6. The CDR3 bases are TGTGCCAGCAGTCCGGGACAGATAGACACTGAAGCTTTCTTT. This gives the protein CASSPGQIDTEAFF.

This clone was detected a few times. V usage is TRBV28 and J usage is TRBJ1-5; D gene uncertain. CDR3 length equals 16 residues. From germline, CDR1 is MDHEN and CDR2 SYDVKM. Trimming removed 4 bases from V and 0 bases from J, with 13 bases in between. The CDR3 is CASSSTDYYSNQPQHF. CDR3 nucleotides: TGTGCCAGCAGTTCGACTGACTACTATAGCAATCAGCCCCAGCATTTT.

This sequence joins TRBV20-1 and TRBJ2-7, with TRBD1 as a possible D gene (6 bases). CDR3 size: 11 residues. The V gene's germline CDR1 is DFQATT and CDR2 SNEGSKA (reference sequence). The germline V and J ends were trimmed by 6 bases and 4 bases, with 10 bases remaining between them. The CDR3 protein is CSAHRDYEQYF. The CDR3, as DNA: TGCAGTGCCCACAGGGATTACGAGCAGTACTTC.

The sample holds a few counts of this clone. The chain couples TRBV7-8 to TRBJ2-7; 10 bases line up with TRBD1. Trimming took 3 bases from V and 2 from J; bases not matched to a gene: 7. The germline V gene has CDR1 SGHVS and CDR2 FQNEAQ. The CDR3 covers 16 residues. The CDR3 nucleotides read TGTGCCAGCAGCTTCTCTCGGGACAGGGGAACCTACGAGCAGTACTTC. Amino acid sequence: CASSFSRDRGTYEQYF.

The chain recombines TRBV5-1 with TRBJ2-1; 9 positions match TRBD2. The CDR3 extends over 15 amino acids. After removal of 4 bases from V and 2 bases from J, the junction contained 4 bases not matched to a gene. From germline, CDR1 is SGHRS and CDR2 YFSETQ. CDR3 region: CASSLAGWAYNEQFF. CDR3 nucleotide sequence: TGCGCCAGCAGCCTAGCGGGATGGGCCTACAATGAGCAGTTCTTC.

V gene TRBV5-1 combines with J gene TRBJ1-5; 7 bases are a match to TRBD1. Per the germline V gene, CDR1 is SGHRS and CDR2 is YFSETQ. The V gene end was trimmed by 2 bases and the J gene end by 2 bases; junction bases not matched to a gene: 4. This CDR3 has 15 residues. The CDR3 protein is CASSFGGTGNQPQHF. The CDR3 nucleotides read TGCGCCAGCAGCTTTGGCGGGACAGGCAATCAGCCCCAGCATTTT.